The T cell receptor beta chain under discussion was sequenced for a study of blood T cells in healthy people across ages (dated by TCRdb to 2013 to 2016). With regard to the full study: In model experiments, roughly one uniquely barcoded TCR beta cDNA molecule per two T cells was captured by template switching. To track age-related changes in TCR beta repertoire diversity, the study relied on deep sequencing normalized with unique cDNA molecular identifiers. The donors were divided into four age groups: young (average roughly 17 years), middle-aged (approximately 39), aged (approximately 62) and long-lived (nearly 85). For two donors (one aged 18 to 30 and one aged 80 or older), the study analyzed two additional independent replicas of 1 million unique cDNA reads from the same blood draw.

This clonotype was observed a few times. The clone's antigen remains unknown. The sample holds no much larger clone one base away, and base qualities are not on file. To prepare the library, 5' RACE was applied. The reads were generated on an Illumina HiSeq 2500. A second PCR of roughly 6 to 12 cycles was run with a J-beta primer mix and a sample-barcoded 5' primer. Each TCR beta cDNA molecule received a unique molecular identifier from a template-switch 5' adaptor carrying 12 random nucleotides. Each sample yielded at least 2.5 million CDR3-containing paired-end reads. First-strand cDNA was synthesized from all RNA with the Mint cDNA synthesis kit, primed by a TRBC-specific oligonucleotide. Following uracil-DNA glycosylase treatment, a first 18-cycle PCR with universal primers M1SS and BC2_uni_R was performed on all cDNA. In the original analysis: Each sample was normalized by randomly selecting 1 million high-quality reads, each carrying a distinct molecular identifier. Reads sharing molecular identifiers were discarded rather than binned into consensus sequences. MiTCR, with a Q25 quality threshold and the strictest error-elimination algorithm, was used for CDR3 identification, clonotype clustering and error correction. A nonparametric unseen species model with Euler transformation was used to estimate lower-bound total TCR beta diversity. TCRdb handled the public reads itself, with Q25 trimming in fastp and clone calling in MiXCR, and kept productive beta chains. Rows matching on CDR3 protein sequence are summarized as one entry with the most common DNA and genes. V and J calls and clone size were set by TCRdb, not the authors. This sample comprises roughly 550,000 distinct CDR3 sequences, less than 25% of them detected only once. In total, the top ten clones hold around 10% of the sample.

Study-wide findings and limitations: As age increased, observed TCR beta diversity per million T cells dropped in a roughly linear way, and a significant reduction was already evident by age about 40. A strong correlation was found between observed TCR beta diversity and the percentage of naive T cells measured by flow cytometry. Estimates of total diversity from one million sequenced T cells were regarded as lower bounds and underestimates. Conclusive comparison of naive and antigen-experienced compartments was prevented by the profiling of bulk unsorted PBMCs. The long-lived group showed more naive CD4+ T cells, fewer expanded clones and increased TCR diversity than the aged group, suggesting age selection. Donor CMV infection status was unknown, potentially confounding age-related changes in expanded clonotypes.

Donors were 40 or so systemically healthy Caucasian individuals from Russia aged about 6 to 100 years. Each donor gave 9 to 10 milliliters of peripheral blood, collected into EDTA-treated Vacutainer tubes. Ficoll-Paque density-gradient centrifugation was used to isolate PBMCs, with at least 6.5 million per sample. Trizol reagent was used to extract total RNA from the PBMCs, yielding at least 5 micrograms per sample. The percentages of naive CD45RAhigh/CD27high T cells were determined by flow cytometry on a PBMC aliquot from every donor. The germline V gene yields SGHTA for CDR1 and FQGNSA for CDR2. The CDR3 covers 16 residues, taking in both the cysteine and the phenylalanine. Only the CDR3 region is kept as DNA, spanning 48 bases read in frame from base 1. V ends up 5 bases short and J 2 bases short, with an unmatched junction base count of 9. The same data also contributed to another study, on T cells of mothers and their children. As noted in the second study: The donors were nine systemically healthy Caucasian individuals, made up of three mothers and their six children. cDNA synthesis consumed the entire amount of extracted RNA, loaded at about 1.5 ug RNA in each 15 ul reaction. In the second PCR, the M1S primer introduced both the sample barcodes and 2-4 random nucleotides. Each mother yielded over 10 million TCR beta CDR3 reads and each child roughly 3.1 million reads. TCR recombination output is similarly shaped by thymic selection in related and unrelated pairs, with a minor effect exerted by inherited differences. Related mother-child pairs always showed normalized repertoire overlap that was slightly higher than in unrelated mother-child pairs, though the difference was never significant. Persistent microchimeric T cell clones were not detected, at a sensitivity of approximately 98 clones per million clonotypes. To look for features that set related mother-child pairs apart from unrelated individuals, the researchers ran deep NGS to compare the TCR beta repertoires of mothers and children. The mean age was roughly 44 +/- 4 years for the mothers and about 10 +/- 4 years for the children. After adapter ligation was performed with NEBNext reagents, the libraries were sequenced on an Illumina HiSeq 2000 with 100+100 nt paired-end reads. Mother and child libraries were prepared a month apart and sequenced in separate runs to prevent cross-contamination. Between roughly 500,000 and 2,300,000 distinct TCR beta clonotypes were identified per donor. Naive TCR beta clonotypes were estimated from low-frequency clonotypes matched to each donor's FACS-determined naive share, without sorting.

Sequencing used blood. The chain is assembled from TRBV7-2 and TRBJ2-3; 8 middle bases align to TRBD2. This sequence originates from a boy aged 10-17 years in good health. The DNA reads TGTGCCAGCAGCAAAACTAGCGGATTCTACACAGATACGCAGTATTTT. This yields the protein CASSKTSGFYTDTQYF.